This record covers a single T cell receptor (beta chain). The record originates from a study of cytomegalovirus exposure and HLA in healthy donors. PCR involved 60 Vbeta and 13 Jbeta primers. Only in-frame clones appear in the TCRdb table, and some are missing; sequencing was by immunoSEQ multiplex PCR. The sample table sets out roughly 190,000 clones. V was pared by 2 bases and J by 4 bases, with 10 bases between. CDR1 is LGHNA and CDR2 is YSLEER in the germline V gene. The CDR3 is made up of 14 amino acids. The source is a man aged 30-40 years in good health and CMV-seronegative. Sequenced material: PBMCs. The chain combines TRBV4-3 with TRBJ2-3, with D possibly matching TRBD1 (6 bases). CDR3 in DNA: TGCGCCAGCAGCCAAAGGACAGTCCCAGATACGCAGTATTTT. Its protein product is CASSQRTVPDTQYF.